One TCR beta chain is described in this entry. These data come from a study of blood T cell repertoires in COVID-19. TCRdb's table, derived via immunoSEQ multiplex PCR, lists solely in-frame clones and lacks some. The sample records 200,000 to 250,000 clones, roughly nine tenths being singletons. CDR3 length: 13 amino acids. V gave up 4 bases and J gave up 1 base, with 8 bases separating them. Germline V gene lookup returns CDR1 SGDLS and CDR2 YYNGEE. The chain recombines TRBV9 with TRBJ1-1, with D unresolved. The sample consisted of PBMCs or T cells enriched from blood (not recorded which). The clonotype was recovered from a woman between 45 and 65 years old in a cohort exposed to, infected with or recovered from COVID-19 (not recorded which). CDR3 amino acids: CASSQRGNTEAFF. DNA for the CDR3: TGTGCCAGCAGCCAACGGGGGAACACTGAAGCTTTCTTT.